This TCR beta chain derives from a study of T cells in Graves' hyperthyroidism and ophthalmopathy. In this sample, this clonotype turned up many times. From RNA transcripts, TCR beta CDR3 regions were amplified. HTBI primers were used for first-round RT-PCR of the TCR CDR3. TCRdb reprocessed the multiplex PCR reads with MiXCR, giving one entry per CDR3 protein. Of about 560,000 distinct CDR3 sequences in the sample, 16% were seen once. The CDR3 consists of 12 residues. CDR1 is SGHNT, CDR2 YENEEA, per germline. V lost 0 bases and J lost 7, with 6 bases in between. The clonotype comes from a woman aged 18-35 years with Graves' hyperthyroidism. The chain joins TRBV11-3 to TRBJ2-5, with D hard to call. Sequences were obtained from blood. DNA of the CDR3: TGTGCCAGCAGCTTAGATCTTCGGACCCAGTACTTC. Residues: CASSLDLRTQYF.